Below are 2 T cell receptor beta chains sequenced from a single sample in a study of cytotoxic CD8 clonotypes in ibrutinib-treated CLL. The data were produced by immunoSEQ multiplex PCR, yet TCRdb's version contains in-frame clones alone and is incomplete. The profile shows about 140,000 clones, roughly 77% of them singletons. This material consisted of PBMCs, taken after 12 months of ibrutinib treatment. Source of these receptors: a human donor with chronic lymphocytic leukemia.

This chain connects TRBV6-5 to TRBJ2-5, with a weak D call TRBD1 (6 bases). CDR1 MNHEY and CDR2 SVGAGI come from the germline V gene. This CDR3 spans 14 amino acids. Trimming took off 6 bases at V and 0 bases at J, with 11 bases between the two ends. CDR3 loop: CASRPRTDQETQYF. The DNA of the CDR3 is TGTGCCAGCAGACCCCGGACAGACCAAGAGACCCAGTACTTC.

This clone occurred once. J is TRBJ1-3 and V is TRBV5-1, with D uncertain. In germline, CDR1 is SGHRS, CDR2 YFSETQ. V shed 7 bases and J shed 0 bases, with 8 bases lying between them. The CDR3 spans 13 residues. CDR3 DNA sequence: TGCGCCAGCCAGGCAATCTCTGGAAACACCATATATTTT. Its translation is CASQAISGNTIYF. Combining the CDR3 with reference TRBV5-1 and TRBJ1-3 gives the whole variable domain KAGVTQTPRYLIKTRGQQVTLSCSPISGHRSVSWYQQTPGQGLQFLFEYFSETQRNKGNFPGRFSGRQFSNSRSEMNVSTLELGDSALYLCASQAISGNTIYFGEGSWLTVV.